What follows is one T cell receptor (beta chain) and its context. The data belong to a study of CD4 and CD8 cells across lung adenocarcinoma regions. MiXCR was run by TCRdb on the PCR reads, yielding one entry per CDR3 protein. The sample lists around 27,000 distinct CDR3 sequences; approximately 51% were seen once. Samples came from patients with localized non-small cell lung adenocarcinoma. The clonotype originates from a male donor with lung adenocarcinoma. The CD4 and CD8 labels of this study may be unreliable. The sample was CD8+ T cells from the center of a lung tumor.

The DNA of the CDR3 is TGTGCCAGCAGGGGGCTCGGGGGCGGTGACCTAGAGACCCAGTACTTC. Translating it yields CASRGLGGGDLETQYF. The V gene is TRBV6-1, the J gene TRBJ2-5; tentatively, D is TRBD1 or TRBD2 (6 bases each). CDR3 length: 16 residues. Between the trimmed V and J ends, which lost 6 bases and 4 bases, there was a span of 21 bases. Germline-derived CDR1 and CDR2 are MNHNS and SASEGT.